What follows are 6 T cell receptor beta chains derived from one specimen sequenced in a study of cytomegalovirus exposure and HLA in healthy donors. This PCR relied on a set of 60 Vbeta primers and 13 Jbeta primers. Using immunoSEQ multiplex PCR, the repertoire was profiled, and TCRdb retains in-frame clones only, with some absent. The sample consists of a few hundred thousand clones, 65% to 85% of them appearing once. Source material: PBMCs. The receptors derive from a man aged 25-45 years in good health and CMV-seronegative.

The DNA for the CDR3 is TGTGCCAGCAGCCCAGGGCGCCGGCAGACCCAGTACTTC. Translation: CASSPGRRQTQYF. The rearrangement joins TRBV28 to TRBJ2-5; tentative D call: TRBD1 (5 bases). Trimming took off 6 bases at V and 6 bases at J, with 14 bases between the two ends. The CDR3 runs 13 residues. CDR1 MDHEN and CDR2 SYDVKM come from the germline V gene.

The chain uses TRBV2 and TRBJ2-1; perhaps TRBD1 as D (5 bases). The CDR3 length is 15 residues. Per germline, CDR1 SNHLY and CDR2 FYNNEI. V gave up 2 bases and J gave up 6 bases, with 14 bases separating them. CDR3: CASSEPAGKVNEQFF. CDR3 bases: TGTGCCAGCAGTGAACCGGCAGGGAAGGTCAATGAGCAGTTCTTC.

In nucleotides, the CDR3 is TGCGCCAGCAGCCAAGATCCCTTTAGGGCGCAGGGGGCATTATCCTACGAGCAGTACTTC. Translation: CASSQDPFRAQGALSYEQYF. The chain combines TRBV4-1 with TRBJ2-5; the match to TRBD1 covers 8 bases. The last part of the DNA fits TRBJ2-7 better; the J call may be wrong. Germline CDR1 MGHRA, CDR2 YSYEKL. This CDR3 spans 20 amino acids.

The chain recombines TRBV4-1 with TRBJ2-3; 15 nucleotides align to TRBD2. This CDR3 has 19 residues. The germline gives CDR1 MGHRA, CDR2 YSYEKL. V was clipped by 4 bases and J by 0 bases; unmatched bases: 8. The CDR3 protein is CASSRGLAGGKPSTDTQYF. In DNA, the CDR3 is TGCGCCAGCAGCCGAGGACTAGCGGGGGGGAAACCTAGCACAGATACGCAGTATTTT.

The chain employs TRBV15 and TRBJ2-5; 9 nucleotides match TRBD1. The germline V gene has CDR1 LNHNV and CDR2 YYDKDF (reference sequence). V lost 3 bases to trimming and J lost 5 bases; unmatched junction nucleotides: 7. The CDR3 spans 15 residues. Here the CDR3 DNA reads TGTGCCACCAGCAGCCGGGACAGGGTGTTGGAGACCCAGTACTTC. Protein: CATSSRDRVLETQYF.

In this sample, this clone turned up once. CDR3 DNA sequence: TGTGCCAGCAGCTCAAGGGACAGGGGACATACTAGCTCCTACGAGCAGTACTTC. Amino acid sequence: CASSSRDRGHTSSYEQYF. The chain carries TRBV11-2 and TRBJ2-7; 10 bases fit TRBD1. Germline lookup yields CDR1 SGHAT and CDR2 FQNNGV. The CDR3 loop spans 18 amino acids. V shed 4 bases and J 0 bases; nucleotides not matched to a gene: 12.